The source of this T cell receptor (beta chain) is a study of CD8 T cells in ankylosing spondylitis (dated by TCRdb to about 2017). A note on the overall study: The study set out to find disease-linked TCR variants by profiling T cell receptor beta repertoires in ankylosing spondylitis patients and healthy donors. Peripheral blood samples were taken, and synovial fluid was additionally collected from ankylosing spondylitis patients. The full study cohort comprised 20 to 30 ankylosing spondylitis patients and 110 or so healthy donors.

This clonotype was seen ten or more times. Its specific antigen is unknown. No quality values exist for individual bases; no much larger clone is one base distant. The listed sequencing device is Illumina HiSeq 2500. Quantitative 5'-RACE with molecular barcodes was the method used to prepare the TCR beta libraries. Regarding the original processing steps: A new computational method based on a probabilistic model of VDJ rearrangement was used to identify disease-linked TCR variants. Clones were called with MiXCR by TCRdb after fastp trimmed the public reads at Q25, and only in-frame beta chains were retained. Rows with a matching CDR3 protein are joined into one entry that keeps the most common DNA and genes. The V and J calls and clone size are TCRdb's, not the authors'. The sample profile shows about 160,000 distinct CDR3 sequences; about 18% of them were found once. About 7.8% of the sample rests with the top ten.

The V and J ends are trimmed by 5 bases and 6 bases, leaving 9 bases between them. CDR1 and CDR2 were assigned from the germline V gene as KGHDR and SFDVKD. The CDR3 sequence holds 13 residues, the cysteine and phenylalanine included. The sequence is cut down to CDR3 DNA, 39 bases in frame from base 1. What the research found in general, with its limitations: A CD8+ phenotype was shown by the disease-linked clones, which were found at relatively low frequencies in peripheral blood. According to the report, matched synovial fluid samples from ankylosing spondylitis patients were significantly enriched for the disease-linked clones. Some motif variants had previously been reported in the synovial fluid and blood of reactive arthritis patients, which suggests shared mechanisms of disease initiation. Blood from ankylosing spondylitis patients appeared to be characterized by a TCR beta motif composed of eight highly homologous amino acid variants.

The receptor chain draws on TRBV24-1 and TRBJ2-2; the D gene lacks a confident call. This clonotype was sampled from a male donor with ankylosing spondylitis or in good health (not recorded which). The sequenced sample consisted of blood, either unsorted or a sorted T cell fraction (not recorded which). The DNA sequence reads TGTGCCACCAGTGGTTTATGGGCCGGGGAGCTGTTTTTT. This is translated as CATSGLWAGELFF.